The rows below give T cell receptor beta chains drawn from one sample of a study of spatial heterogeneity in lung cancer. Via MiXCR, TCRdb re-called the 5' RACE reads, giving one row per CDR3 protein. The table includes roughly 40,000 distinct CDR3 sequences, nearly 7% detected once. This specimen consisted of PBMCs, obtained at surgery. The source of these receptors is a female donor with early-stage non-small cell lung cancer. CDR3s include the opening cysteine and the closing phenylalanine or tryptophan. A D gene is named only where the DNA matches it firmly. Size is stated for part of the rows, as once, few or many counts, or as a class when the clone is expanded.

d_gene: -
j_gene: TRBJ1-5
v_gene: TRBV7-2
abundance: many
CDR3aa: CASALDRLSNQPQHF
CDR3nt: TGTGCCAGCGCCCTAGATAGGCTGAGCAATCAGCCCCAGCATTTT

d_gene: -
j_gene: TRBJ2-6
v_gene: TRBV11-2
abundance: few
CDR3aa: CASSLGRTFSGANVLTF
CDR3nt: TGTGCCAGCAGCTTGGGACGGACTTTCTCTGGGGCCAACGTCCTGACTTTC

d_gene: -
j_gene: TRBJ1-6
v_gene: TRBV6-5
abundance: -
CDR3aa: CAAKTGVSNSPLHF
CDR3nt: TGTGCCGCAAAAACCGGCGTTTCTAATTCACCCCTCCACTTT

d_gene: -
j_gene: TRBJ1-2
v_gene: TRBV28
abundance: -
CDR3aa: CASIASGGFYGYTF
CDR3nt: TGTGCCAGCATCGCTTCGGGGGGCTTCTATGGCTACACCTTC

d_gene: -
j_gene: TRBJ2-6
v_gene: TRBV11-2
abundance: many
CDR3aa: CASSLARGANVLTF
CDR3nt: TGTGCCAGCAGCTTAGCCCGGGGGGCCAACGTCCTGACTTTC

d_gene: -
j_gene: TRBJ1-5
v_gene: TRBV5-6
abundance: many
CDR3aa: CASSSTENNQPQHF
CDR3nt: TGTGCCAGCAGCTCCACAGAAAACAATCAGCCCCAGCATTTT

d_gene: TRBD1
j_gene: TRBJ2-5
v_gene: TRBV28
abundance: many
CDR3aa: CASNGQGARQETQYF
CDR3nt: TGTGCCAGCAACGGACAGGGCGCCCGCCAAGAGACCCAGTACTTC

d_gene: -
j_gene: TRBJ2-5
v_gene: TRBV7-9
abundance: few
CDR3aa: CASSSTAETQYF
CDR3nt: TGTGCCAGCAGCTCGACAGCGGAGACCCAGTACTTC

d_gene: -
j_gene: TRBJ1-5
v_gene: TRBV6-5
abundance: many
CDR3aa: CASSRGPESPQHF
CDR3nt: TGTGCCAGCAGTCGGGGGCCGGAGTCCCCCCAGCATTTT

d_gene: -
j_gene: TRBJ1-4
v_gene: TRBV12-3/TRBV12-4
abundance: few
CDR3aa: CASSFGGDTNEKLFF
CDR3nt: TGTGCCAGCAGTTTCGGGGGGGATACTAATGAAAAACTGTTTTTT

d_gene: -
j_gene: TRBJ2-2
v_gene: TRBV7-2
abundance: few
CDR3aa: CASSLGGASGELFF
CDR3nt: TGTGCCAGCAGCTTAGGGGGAGCGTCCGGGGAGCTGTTTTTT

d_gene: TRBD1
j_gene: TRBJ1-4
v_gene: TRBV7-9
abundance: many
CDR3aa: CASSLETTGEKLFF
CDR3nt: TGTGCCAGCAGCTTAGAGACGACAGGGGAAAAACTGTTTTTT

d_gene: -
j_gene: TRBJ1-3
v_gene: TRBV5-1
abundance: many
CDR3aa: CASSRDPSGNTIYF
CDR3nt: TGCGCCAGCAGCCGTGATCCTTCTGGAAACACCATATATTTT

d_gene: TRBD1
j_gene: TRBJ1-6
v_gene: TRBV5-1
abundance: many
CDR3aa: CASSPKDRDSPLHF
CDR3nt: TGCGCCAGCAGCCCGAAGGACAGGGACTCACCCCTCCACTTT

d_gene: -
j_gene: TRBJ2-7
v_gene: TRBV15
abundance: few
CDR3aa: CATSRAVAGLYEQYF
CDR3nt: TGTGCCACCAGCAGAGCGGTGGCAGGGTTATACGAGCAGTACTTC

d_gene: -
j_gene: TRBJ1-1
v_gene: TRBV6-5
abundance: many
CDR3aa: CASSYSGTRYTEAFF
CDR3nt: TGTGCCAGCAGTTACTCCGGGACACGCTACACTGAAGCTTTCTTT

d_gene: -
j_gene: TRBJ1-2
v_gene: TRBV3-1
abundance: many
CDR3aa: CASSPDSYYGYTF
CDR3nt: TGTGCCAGCAGCCCTGACAGCTACTATGGCTACACCTTC

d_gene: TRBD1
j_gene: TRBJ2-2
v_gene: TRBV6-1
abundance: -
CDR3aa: CASREGARNTGELFF
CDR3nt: TGTGCCAGCAGAGAGGGGGCGCGGAACACCGGGGAGCTGTTTTTT

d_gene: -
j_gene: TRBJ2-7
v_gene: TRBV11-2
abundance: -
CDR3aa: CASSLDFPGQYF
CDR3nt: TGTGCCAGCAGCTTAGATTTCCCTGGGCAGTACTTC

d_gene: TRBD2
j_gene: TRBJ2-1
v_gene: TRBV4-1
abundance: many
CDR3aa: CASKLRLASNEQFF
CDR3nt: TGCGCCAGCAAACTAAGACTAGCGTCTAATGAGCAGTTCTTC

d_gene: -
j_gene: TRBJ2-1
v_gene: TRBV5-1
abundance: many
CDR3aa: CASSLAVTSNEQFF
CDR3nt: TGCGCCAGCAGCTTGGCCGTAACGTCCAATGAGCAGTTCTTC

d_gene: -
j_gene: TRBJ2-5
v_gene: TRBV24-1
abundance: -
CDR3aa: CATSSLDGKETQYF
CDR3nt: TGTGCCACCAGTTCCTTGGACGGAAAAGAGACCCAGTACTTC

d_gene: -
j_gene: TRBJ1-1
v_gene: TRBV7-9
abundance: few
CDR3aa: CASSQQEPNTEAFF
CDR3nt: TGTGCCAGCAGCCAACAGGAGCCGAACACTGAAGCTTTCTTT

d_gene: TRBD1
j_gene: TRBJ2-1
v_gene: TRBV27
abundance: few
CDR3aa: CASSFRPGQGHNEQFF
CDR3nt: TGTGCCAGCAGTTTCCGCCCGGGACAGGGGCACAATGAGCAGTTCTTC

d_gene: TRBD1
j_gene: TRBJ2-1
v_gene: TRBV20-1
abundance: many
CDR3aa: CSVDRGHGNEQFF
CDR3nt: TGCAGCGTAGACAGGGGGCACGGCAATGAGCAGTTCTTC

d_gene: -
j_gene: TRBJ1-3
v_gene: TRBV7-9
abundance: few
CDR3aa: CASSDTSPGNTIYF
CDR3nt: TGTGCCAGCAGCGACACCTCTCCCGGAAACACCATATATTTT

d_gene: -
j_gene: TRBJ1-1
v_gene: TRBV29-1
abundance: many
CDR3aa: CSGRRGDTEAFF
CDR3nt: TGCAGCGGGCGAAGGGGCGACACTGAAGCTTTCTTT

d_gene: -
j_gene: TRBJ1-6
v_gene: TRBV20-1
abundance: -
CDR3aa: CSALPGGSGRSPLHF
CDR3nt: TGCAGTGCCCTTCCCGGGGGAAGTGGAAGGTCACCCCTCCACTTT

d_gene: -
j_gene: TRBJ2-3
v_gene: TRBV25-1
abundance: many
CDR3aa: CASYRSDTQYF
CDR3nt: TGTGCCAGCTACAGGTCAGATACGCAGTATTTT

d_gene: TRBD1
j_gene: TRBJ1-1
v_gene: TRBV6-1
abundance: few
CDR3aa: CASSELSRTGQTEAFF
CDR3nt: TGTGCCAGCAGTGAACTCTCTCGGACAGGCCAAACTGAAGCTTTCTTT

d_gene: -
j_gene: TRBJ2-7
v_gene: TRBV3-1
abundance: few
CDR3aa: CASSQAHEQYF
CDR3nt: TGTGCCAGCAGCCAAGCACACGAGCAGTACTTC

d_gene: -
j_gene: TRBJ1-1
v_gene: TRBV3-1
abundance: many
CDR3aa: CASSQGWAETAFF
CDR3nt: TGTGCCAGCAGCCAAGGGTGGGCAGAGACGGCTTTCTTT

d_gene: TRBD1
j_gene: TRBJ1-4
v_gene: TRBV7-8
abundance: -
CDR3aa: CASSFTLTGGDEKLFF
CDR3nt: TGTGCCAGCAGCTTCACCCTGACAGGGGGAGATGAAAAACTGTTTTTT

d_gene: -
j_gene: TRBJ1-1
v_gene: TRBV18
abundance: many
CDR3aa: CASSPPLGVNTEAFF
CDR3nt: TGTGCCAGCTCACCACCGCTAGGGGTGAACACTGAAGCTTTCTTT

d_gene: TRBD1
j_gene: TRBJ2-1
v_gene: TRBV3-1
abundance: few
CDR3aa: CASSQSGTAHNEQFF
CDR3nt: TGTGCCAGCAGCCAATCCGGGACAGCTCACAATGAGCAGTTCTTC

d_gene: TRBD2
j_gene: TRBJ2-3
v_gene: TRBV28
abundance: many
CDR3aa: CASRLERGASHDTQYF
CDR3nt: TGTGCCAGCAGACTGGAGCGGGGGGCCTCCCACGATACGCAGTATTTT

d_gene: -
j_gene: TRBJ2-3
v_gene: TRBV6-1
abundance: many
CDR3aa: CASSRQGTQYF
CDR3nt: TGTGCCAGCAGTCGGCAGGGAACGCAGTATTTT

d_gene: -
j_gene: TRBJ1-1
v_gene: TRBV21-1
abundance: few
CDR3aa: CASSRRTSYDTEAFF
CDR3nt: TGTGCCAGCAGCAGGCGGACAAGTTATGACACTGAAGCTTTCTTT

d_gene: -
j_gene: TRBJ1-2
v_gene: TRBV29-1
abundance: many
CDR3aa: CSGGHFTSGGYTF
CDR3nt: TGCAGCGGGGGACATTTCACTTCAGGTGGCTACACCTTC

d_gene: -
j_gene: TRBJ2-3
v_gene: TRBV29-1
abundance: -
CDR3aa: CSVDRSGSTDTQYF
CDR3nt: TGCAGCGTTGACCGGAGTGGGTCCACAGATACGCAGTATTTT

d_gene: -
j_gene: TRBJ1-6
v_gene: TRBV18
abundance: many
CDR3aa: CASSPIGADNSPLHF
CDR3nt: TGTGCCAGCTCACCCATTGGGGCGGATAATTCACCCCTCCACTTT

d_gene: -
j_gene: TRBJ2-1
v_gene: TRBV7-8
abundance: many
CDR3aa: CASSSLRGNEQFF
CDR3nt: TGTGCCAGCAGCTCTCTACGGGGTAATGAGCAGTTCTTC

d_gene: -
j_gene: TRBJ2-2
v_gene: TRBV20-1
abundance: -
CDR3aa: CSARDPTSGSTGELFF
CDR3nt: TGCAGTGCTAGAGATCCCACTAGTGGGTCGACCGGGGAGCTGTTTTTT

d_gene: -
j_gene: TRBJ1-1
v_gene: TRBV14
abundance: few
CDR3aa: CASTEAFF
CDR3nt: TGTGCCAGCACTGAAGCTTTCTTT

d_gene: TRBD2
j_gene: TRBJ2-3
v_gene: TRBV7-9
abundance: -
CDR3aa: CASSLGGGADTQYF
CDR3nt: TGTGCCAGCAGCTTAGGCGGGGGGGCGGATACGCAGTATTTT

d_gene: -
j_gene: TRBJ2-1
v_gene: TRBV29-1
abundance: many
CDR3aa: CSVEPPEAYNEQFF
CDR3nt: TGCAGCGTTGAACCCCCCGAGGCCTACAATGAGCAGTTCTTC

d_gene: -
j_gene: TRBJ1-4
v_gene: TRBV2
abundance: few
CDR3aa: CASKPAENEKLFF
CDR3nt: TGTGCCAGCAAACCGGCAGAGAATGAAAAACTGTTTTTT

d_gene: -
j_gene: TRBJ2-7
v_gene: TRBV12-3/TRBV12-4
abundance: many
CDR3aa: CASSLRPPGRAYEQYF
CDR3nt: TGTGCCAGCAGTTTACGCCCTCCGGGACGAGCTTACGAGCAGTACTTC

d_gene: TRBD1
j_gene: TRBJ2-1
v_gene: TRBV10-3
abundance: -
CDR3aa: CAISASHLRDRLYNEQFF
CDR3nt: TGTGCCATCAGCGCATCCCATCTCCGGGACAGGCTCTACAATGAGCAGTTCTTC

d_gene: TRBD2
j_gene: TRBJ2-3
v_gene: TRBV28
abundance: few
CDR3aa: CASRQRGSTDTQYF
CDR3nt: TGTGCCAGCCGCCAGCGGGGGAGCACAGATACGCAGTATTTT

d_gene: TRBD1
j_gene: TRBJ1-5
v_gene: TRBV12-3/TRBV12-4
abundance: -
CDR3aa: CASSSSDRAWNQPQHF
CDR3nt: TGTGCCAGCAGTTCATCGGACAGGGCTTGGAATCAGCCCCAGCATTTT

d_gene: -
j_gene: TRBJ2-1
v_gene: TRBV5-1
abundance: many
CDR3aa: CASSFNSWSSYNEQFF
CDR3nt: TGCGCCAGCAGCTTTAACAGCTGGAGCTCCTACAATGAGCAGTTCTTC

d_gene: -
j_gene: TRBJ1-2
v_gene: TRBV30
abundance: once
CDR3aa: CAWSTHGNGYTF
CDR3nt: TGTGCCTGGAGTACCCATGGTAATGGCTACACCTTC